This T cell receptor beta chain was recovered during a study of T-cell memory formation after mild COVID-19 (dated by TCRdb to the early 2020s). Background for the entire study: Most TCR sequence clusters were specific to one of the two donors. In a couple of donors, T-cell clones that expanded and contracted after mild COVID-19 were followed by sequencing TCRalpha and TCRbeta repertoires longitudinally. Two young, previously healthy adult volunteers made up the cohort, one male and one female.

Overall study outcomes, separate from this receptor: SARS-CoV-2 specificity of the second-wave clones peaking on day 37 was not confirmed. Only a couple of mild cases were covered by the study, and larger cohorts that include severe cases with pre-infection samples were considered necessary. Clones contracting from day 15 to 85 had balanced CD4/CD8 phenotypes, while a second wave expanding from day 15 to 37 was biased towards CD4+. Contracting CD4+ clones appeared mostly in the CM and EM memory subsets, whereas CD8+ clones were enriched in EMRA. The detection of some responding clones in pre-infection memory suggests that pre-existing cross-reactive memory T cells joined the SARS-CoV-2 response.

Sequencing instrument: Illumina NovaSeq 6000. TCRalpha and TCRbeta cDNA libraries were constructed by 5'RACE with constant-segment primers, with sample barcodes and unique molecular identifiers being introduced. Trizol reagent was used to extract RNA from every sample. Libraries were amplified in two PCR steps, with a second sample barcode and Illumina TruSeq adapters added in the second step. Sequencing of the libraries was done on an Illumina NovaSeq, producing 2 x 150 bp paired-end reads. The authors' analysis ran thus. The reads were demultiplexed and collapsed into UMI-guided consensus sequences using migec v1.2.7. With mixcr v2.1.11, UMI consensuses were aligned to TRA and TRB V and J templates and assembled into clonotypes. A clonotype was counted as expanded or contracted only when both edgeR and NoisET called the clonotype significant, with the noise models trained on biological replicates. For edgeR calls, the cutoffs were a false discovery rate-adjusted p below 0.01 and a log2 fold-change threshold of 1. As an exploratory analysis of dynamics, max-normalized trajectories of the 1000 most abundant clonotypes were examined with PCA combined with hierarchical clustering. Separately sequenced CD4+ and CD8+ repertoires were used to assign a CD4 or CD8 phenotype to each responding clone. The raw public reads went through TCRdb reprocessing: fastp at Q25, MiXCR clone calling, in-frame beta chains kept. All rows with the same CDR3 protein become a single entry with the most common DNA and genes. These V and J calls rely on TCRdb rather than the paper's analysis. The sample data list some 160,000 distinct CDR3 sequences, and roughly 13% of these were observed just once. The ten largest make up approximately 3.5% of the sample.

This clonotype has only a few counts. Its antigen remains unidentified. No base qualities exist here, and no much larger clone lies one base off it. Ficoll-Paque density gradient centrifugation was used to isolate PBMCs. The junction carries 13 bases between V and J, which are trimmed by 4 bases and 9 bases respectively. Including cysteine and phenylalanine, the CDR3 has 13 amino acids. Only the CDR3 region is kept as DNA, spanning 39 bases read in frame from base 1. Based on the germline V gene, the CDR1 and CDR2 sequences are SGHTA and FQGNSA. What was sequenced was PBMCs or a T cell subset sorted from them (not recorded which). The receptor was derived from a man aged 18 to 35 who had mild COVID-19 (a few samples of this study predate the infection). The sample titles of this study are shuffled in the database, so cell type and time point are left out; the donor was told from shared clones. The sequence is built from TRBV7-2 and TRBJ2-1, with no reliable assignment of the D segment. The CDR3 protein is CASSSALDGEQFF. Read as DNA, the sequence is TGTGCCAGCAGCTCCGCACTCGACGGTGAGCAGTTCTTC. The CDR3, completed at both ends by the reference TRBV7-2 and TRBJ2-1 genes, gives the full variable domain GAGVSQSPSNKVTEKGKDVELRCDPISGHTALYWYRQSLGQGLEFLIYFQGNSAPDKSGLPSDRFSAERTGGSVSTLTIQRTQQEDSAVYLCASSSALDGEQFFGPGTRLTVL.